This T cell receptor (beta chain) originates from a study of blood T cells in healthy people across ages. Combining a sample-barcoded 5' primer with a J-beta primer mix, a second PCR ran for roughly 6 to 11 cycles. Every sample gave at least 2.5 million paired-end reads containing CDR3. TCRdb passed the 5' RACE reads through MiXCR, listing each CDR3 protein once. Among around 650,000 distinct CDR3 sequences listed, roughly 32% were seen once. The sample holds many counts of this clonotype. Its antigen remains unknown. Every donor gave approximately 10 milliliters of peripheral blood. V lost 5 bases, J lost 7 bases, and 18 bases lay in between. From germline, CDR1 is SGHTA and CDR2 FQGNSA. The CDR3 loop spans 15 amino acids. Study-wide points: Roughly linear declines in TCR beta diversity per million T cells occurred with age. Naive and antigen-experienced cells could not be conclusively compared, given unsorted PBMCs.

Sequencing was done on a sample of blood. The receptor comes from an elderly woman in good health. This chain connects TRBV7-2 to TRBJ2-1, with D perhaps TRBD2 (7 bases). The CDR3 spells CASSPGLGRGNEQFF. Written as DNA, the CDR3 is TGTGCCAGCAGCCCAGGACTAGGTAGGGGGAATGAGCAGTTCTTC.